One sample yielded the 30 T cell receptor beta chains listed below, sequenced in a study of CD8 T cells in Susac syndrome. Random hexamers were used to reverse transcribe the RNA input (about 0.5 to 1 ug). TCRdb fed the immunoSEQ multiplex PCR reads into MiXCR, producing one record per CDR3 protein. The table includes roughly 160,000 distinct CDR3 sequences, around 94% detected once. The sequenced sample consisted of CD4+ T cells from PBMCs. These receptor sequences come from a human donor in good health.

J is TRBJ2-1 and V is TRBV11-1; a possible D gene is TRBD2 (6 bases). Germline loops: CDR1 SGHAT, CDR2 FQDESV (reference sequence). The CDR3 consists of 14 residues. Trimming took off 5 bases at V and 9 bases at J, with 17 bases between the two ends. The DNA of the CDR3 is TGTGCCAGCAGCAAGACGGCGGGGAGGAGTGAGCAGTTCTTC. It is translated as CASSKTAGRSEQFF.

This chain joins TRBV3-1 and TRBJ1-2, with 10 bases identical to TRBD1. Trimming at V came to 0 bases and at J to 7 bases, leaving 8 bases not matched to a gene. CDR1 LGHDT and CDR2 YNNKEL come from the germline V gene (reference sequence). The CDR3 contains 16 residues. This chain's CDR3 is CASSQDPGTGVSGYTF. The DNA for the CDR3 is TGTGCCAGCAGCCAAGATCCCGGGACAGGGGTATCTGGCTACACCTTC.

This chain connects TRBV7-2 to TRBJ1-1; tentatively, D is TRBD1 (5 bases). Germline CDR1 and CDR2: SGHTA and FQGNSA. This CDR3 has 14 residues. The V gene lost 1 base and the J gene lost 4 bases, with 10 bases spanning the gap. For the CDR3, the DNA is TGTGCCAGCAGCTTAGATTGGGGGGTCACTGAAGCTTTCTTT. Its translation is CASSLDWGVTEAFF.

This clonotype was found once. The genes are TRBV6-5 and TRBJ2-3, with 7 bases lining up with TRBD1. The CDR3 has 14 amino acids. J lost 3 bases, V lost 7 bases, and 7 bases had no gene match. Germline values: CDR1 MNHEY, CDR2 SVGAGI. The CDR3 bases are TGTGCCAGCACCCGACAGGGAAGGACAGATACGCAGTATTTT. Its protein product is CASTRQGRTDTQYF.

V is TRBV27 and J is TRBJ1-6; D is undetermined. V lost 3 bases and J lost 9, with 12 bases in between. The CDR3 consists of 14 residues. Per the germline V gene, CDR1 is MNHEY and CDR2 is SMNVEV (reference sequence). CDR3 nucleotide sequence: TGTGCCAGCAGTTTCGGTCACCCACCTTCACCCCTCCACTTT. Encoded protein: CASSFGHPPSPLHF.

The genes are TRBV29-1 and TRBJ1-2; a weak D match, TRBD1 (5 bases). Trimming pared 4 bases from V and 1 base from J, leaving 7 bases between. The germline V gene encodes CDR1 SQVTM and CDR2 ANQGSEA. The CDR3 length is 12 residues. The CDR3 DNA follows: TGCAGCGTTGGGGGCAGTAACTATGGCTACACCTTC. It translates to CSVGGSNYGYTF.

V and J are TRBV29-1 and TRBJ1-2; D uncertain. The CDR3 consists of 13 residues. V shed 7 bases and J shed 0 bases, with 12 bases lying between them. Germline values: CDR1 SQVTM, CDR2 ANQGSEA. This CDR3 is CSGGPSPNYGYTF. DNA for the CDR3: TGCAGCGGCGGACCCTCACCTAACTATGGCTACACCTTC.

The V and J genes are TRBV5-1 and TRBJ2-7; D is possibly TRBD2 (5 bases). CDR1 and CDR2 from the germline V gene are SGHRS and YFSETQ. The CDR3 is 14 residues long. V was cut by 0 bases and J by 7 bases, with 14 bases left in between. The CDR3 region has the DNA TGCGCCAGCAGCTTGGCAGGACTGGCGCGGGAGCAGTACTTC. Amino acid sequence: CASSLAGLAREQYF.

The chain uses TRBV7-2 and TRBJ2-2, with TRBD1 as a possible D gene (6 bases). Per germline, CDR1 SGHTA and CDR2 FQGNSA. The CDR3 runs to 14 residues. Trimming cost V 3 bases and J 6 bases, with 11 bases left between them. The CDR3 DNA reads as TGTGCCAGCAGCTTGAGCAGGGGCCCCGGGGAGCTGTTTTTT. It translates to CASSLSRGPGELFF.

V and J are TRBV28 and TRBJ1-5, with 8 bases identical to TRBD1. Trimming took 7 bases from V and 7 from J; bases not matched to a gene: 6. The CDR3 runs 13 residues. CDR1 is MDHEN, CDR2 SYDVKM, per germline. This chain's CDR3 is CASTWTGLQPQHF. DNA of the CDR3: TGTGCCAGCACCTGGACAGGGCTCCAGCCCCAGCATTTT. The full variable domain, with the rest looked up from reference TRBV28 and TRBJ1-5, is DVKVTQSSRYLVKRTGEKVFLECVQDMDHENMFWYRQDPGLGLRLIYFSYDVKMKEKGDIPEGYSVSREKKERFSLILESASTNQTSMYLCASTWTGLQPQHFGDGTRLSIL.

The CDR3 bases are TGCAGCGTGGACAGGGGCGGTAGCACAGATACGCAGTATTTT. This sequence encodes CSVDRGGSTDTQYF. The chain uses TRBV20-1 and TRBJ2-3; 9 positions match TRBD1. Germline CDR1 DFQATT, CDR2 SNEGSKA (reference sequence). CDR3 length: 14 residues.

The chain's CDR3 is CASSSGTVGYNEQFF. Written as DNA, the CDR3 is TGCGCCAGCAGCTCCGGGACAGTGGGGTACAATGAGCAGTTCTTC. V and J are TRBV5-1 and TRBJ2-1, with 7 bases fitting TRBD1. CDR3 size: 15 residues. Germline V gives CDR1 SGHRS, CDR2 YFSETQ. The V segment lost 3 bases and the J segment 4 bases; nucleotides outside the gene matches: 7.

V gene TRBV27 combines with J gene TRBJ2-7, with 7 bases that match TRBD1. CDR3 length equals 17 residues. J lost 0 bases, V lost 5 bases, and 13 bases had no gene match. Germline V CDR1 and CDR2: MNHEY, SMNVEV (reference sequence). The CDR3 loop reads CASSHSGTAFFSYEQYF. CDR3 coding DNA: TGTGCCAGCAGTCACTCCGGGACAGCATTCTTCTCCTACGAGCAGTACTTC.

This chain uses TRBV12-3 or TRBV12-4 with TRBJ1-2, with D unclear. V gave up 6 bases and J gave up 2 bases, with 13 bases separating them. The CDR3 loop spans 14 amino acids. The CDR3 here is CASSLGRDNYGYTF. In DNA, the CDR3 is TGTGCCAGCAGCCTCGGCCGCGACAACTATGGCTACACCTTC.

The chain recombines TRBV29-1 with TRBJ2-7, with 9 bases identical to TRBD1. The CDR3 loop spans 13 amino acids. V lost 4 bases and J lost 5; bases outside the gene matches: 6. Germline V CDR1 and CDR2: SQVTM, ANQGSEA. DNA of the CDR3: TGCAGCGTTGGTACAGGGGGCCGGAACGAGCAGTACTTC. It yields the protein CSVGTGGRNEQYF.

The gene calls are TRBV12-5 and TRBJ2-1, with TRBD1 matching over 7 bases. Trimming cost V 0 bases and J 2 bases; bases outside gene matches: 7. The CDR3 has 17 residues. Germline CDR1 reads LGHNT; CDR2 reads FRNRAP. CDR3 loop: CASGLVPAGGPYNEQFF. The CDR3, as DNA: TGTGCTAGTGGTTTGGTACCCGCAGGGGGACCCTACAATGAGCAGTTCTTC.

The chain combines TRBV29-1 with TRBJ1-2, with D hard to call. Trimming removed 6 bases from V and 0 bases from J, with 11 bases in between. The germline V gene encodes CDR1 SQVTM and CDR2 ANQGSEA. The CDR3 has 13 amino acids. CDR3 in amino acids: CSVWTRSNYGYTF. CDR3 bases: TGCAGCGTATGGACGAGATCTAACTATGGCTACACCTTC. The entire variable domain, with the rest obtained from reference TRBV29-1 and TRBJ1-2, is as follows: SAVISQKPSRDICQRGTSLTIQCQVDSQVTMMFWYRQQPGQSLTLIATANQGSEATYESGFVIDKFPISRPNLTFSTLTVSNMSPEDSSIYLCSVWTRSNYGYTFGSGTRLTVV.

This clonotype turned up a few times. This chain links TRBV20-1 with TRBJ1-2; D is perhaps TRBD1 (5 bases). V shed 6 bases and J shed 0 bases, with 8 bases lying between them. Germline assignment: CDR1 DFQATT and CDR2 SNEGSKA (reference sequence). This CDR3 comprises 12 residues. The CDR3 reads CSATGANYGYTF. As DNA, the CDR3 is TGCAGTGCCACAGGAGCTAACTATGGCTACACCTTC.

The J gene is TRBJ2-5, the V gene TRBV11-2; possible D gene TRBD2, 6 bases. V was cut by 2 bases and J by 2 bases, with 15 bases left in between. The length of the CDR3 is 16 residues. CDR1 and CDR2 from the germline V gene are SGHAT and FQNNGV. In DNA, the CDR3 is TGTGCCAGCAGCTTACGCAGGGCGGAGGGGCAAGAGACCCAGTACTTC. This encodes CASSLRRAEGQETQYF.

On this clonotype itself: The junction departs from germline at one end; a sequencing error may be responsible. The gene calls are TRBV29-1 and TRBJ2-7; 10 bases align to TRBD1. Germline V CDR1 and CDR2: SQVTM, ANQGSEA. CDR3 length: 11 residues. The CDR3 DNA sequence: TGCAGCATTGAAGGGACAGGGGCGCAGTACTTC. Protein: CSIEGTGAQYF.

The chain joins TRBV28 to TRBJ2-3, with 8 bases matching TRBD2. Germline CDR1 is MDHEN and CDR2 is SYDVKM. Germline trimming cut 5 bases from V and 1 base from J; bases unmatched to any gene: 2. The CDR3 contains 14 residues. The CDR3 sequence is CASSAGGRTDTQYF. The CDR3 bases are TGTGCCAGCAGTGCGGGGGGCCGCACAGATACGCAGTATTTT.

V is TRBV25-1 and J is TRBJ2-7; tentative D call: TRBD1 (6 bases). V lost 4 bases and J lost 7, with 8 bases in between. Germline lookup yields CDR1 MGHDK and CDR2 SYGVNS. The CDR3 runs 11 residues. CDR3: CASSGDKEQYF. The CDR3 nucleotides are TGTGCCAGCAGTGGGGACAAAGAGCAGTACTTC.

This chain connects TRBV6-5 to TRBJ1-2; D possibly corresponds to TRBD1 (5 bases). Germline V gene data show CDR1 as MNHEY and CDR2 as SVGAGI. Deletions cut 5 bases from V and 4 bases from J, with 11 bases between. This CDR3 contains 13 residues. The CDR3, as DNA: TGTGCCAGCAGTACACAGAGGGGCTATGGCTACACCTTC. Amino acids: CASSTQRGYGYTF.

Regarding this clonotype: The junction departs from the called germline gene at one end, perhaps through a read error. As DNA, the CDR3 is TGTGCTAGCAGCTTAGACGGGGGGGCCAGAAATGAGCAGTTCTTC. Translated, it gives CASSLDGGARNEQFF. The J gene is TRBJ2-1, the V gene TRBV7-7; TRBD2 matches 8 bases. Germline-derived CDR1 and CDR2 are SSHAT and FNYEAQ (reference sequence). The length of the CDR3 is 15 residues.

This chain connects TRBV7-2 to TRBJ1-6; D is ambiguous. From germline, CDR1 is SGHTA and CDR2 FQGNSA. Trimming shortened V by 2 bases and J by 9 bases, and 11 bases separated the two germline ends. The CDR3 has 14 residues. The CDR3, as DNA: TGTGCCAGCAGCTTACTGGGCTTGGGTTCACCCCTCCACTTT. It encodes CASSLLGLGSPLHF.

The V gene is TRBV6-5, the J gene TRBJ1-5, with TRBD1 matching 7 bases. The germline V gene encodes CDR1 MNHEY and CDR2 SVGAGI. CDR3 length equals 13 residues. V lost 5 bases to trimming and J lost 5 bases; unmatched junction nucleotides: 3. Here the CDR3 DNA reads TGTGCCAGCAGTCGACAGGGTTATCAGCCCCAGCATTTT. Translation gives CASSRQGYQPQHF.

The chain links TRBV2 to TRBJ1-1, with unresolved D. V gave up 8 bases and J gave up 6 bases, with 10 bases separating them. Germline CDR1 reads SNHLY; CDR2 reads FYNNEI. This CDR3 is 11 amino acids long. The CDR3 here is CASLLQAEAFF. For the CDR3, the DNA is TGTGCCAGCTTGTTGCAGGCTGAAGCTTTCTTT.

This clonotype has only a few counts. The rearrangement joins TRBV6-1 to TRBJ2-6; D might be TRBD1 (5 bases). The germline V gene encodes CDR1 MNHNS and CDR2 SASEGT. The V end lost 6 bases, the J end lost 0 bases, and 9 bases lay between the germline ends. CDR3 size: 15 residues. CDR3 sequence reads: CASRRQSSGANVLTF. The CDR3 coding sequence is TGTGCCAGCAGGCGACAGTCCTCTGGGGCCAACGTCCTGACTTTC.

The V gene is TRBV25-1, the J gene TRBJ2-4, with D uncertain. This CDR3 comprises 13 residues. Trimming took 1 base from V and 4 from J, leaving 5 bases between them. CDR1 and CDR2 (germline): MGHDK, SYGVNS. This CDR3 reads CASSESTKNIQYF. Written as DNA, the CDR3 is TGTGCCAGCAGTGAATCCACAAAAAACATTCAGTACTTC. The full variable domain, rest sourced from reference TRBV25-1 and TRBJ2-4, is EADIYQTPRYLVIGTGKKITLECSQTMGHDKMYWYQQDPGMELHLIHYSYGVNSTEKGDLSSESTVSRIRTEHFPLTLESARPSHTSQYLCASSESTKNIQYFGAGTRLSVL.

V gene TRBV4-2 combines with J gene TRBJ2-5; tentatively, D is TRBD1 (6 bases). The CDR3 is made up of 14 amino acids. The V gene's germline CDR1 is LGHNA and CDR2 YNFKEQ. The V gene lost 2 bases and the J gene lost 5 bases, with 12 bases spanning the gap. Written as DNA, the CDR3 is TGTGCCAGCAGCCAATTTGGGGGCCGGGAGACCCAGTACTTC. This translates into CASSQFGGRETQYF.